This T cell receptor beta chain originates from a study of glioma-infiltrating T cells. In regard to this clonotype: A junction end diverges from the germline sequence, so it may reflect a read error.

Using RNA template, CDR3s of TCR alpha and beta were amplified with iRepertoire arm-PCR. TCRdb called the multiplex PCR reads again in MiXCR, with one record for every CDR3 protein. Among fewer than 500,000 distinct CDR3 sequences, roughly two fifths were seen once, and the ten largest hold around 11%. The sample was glioma tissue, nonneoplastic brain tissue, or PBMCs (not recorded which). The TCR was taken from a human donor with low-grade glioma or glioblastoma, undergoing nonglioma brain surgery, or in good health (not recorded which).

Written as DNA, the CDR3 is TGTGCCCGCAGTTTCCCGGCTCCTGGACTAGCGGGATGGGGAGAGACCCAGTACTTC. Translation gives CARSFPAPGLAGWGETQYF. The chain is built from TRBV28 and TRBJ2-5, with 12 bases fitting TRBD2. The CDR3 runs 19 residues. Germline V gives CDR1 MDHEN, CDR2 SYDVKM.